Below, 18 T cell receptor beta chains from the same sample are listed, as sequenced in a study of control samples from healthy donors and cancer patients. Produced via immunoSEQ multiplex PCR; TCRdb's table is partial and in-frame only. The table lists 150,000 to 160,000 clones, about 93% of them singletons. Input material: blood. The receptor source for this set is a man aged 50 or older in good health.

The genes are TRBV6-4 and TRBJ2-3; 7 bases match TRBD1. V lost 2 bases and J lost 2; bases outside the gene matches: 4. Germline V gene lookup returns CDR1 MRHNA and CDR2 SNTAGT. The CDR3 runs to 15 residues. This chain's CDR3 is CASSDRGRFTDTQYF. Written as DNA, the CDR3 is TGTGCCAGCAGTGACAGGGGGCGCTTCACAGATACGCAGTATTTT.

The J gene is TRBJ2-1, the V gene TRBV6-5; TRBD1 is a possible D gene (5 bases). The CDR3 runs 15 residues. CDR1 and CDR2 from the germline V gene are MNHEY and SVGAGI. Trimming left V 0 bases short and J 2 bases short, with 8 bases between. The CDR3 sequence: CASSYSGVPYNEQFF. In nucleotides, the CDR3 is TGTGCCAGCAGTTACTCAGGGGTTCCCTACAATGAGCAGTTCTTC.

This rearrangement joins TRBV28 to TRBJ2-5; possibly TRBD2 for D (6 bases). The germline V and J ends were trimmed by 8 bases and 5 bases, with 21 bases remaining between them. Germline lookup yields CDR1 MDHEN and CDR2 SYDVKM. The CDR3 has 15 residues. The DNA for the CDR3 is TGTGCCAGCGAAGGGCAGCGGGCCAGGAGGGAGACCCAGTACTTC. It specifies CASEGQRARRETQYF.

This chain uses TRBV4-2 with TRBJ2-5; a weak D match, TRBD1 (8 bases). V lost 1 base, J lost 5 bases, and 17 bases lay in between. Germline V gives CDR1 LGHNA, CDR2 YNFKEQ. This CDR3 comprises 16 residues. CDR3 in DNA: TGTGCCAGCAGCCAAGGGGAGGGACAGGAATTTGAGACCCAGTACTTC. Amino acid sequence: CASSQGEGQEFETQYF.

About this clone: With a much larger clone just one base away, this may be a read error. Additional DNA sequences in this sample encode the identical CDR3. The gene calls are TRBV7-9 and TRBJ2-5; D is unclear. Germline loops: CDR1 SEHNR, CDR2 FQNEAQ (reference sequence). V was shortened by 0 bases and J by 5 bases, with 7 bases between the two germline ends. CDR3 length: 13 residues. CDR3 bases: TGTGCCAGCAGCTTAGCCGGTGGGGAGACCCAGTACTTC. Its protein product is CASSLAGGETQYF. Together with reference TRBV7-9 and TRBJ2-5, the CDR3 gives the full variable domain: DTGVSQNPRHKITKRGQNVTFRCDPISEHNRLYWYRQTLGQGPEFLTYFQNEAQLEKSRLLSDRFSAERPKGSFSTLEIQRTEQGDSAMYLCASSLAGGETQYFGPGTRLLVL.

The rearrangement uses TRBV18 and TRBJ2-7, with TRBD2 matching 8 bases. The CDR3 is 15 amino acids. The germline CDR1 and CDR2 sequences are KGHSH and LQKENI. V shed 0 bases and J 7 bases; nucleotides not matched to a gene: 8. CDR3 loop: CASSPPGLEGGEQYF. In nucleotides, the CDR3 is TGTGCCAGCTCACCACCGGGACTAGAAGGGGGAGAGCAGTACTTC. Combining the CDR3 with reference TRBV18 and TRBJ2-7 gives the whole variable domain NAGVMQNPRHLVRRRGQEARLRCSPMKGHSHVYWYRQLPEEGLKFMVYLQKENIIDESGMPKERFSAEFPKEGPSILRIQQVVRGDSAAYFCASSPPGLEGGEQYFGPGTRLTVT.

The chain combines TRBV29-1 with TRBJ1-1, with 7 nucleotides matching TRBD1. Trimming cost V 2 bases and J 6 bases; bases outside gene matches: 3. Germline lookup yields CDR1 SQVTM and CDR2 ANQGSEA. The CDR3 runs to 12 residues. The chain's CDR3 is CSVEPQGAEAFF. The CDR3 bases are TGCAGCGTTGAACCCCAGGGGGCTGAAGCTTTCTTT.

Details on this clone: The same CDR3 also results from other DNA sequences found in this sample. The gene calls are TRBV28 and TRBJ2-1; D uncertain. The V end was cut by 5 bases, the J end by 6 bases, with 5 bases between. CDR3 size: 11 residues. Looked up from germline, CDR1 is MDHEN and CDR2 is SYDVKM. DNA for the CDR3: TGTGCCAGCAGTCCGCTCAATGAGCAGTTCTTC. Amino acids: CASSPLNEQFF. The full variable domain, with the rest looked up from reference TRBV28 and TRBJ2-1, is DVKVTQSSRYLVKRTGEKVFLECVQDMDHENMFWYRQDPGLGLRLIYFSYDVKMKEKGDIPEGYSVSREKKERFSLILESASTNQTSMYLCASSPLNEQFFGPGTRLTVL.

The CDR3 coding sequence is TGTGCCAGCAGTTACCAGGGGTTTAAGGAAGCTTTCTTT. Amino acids: CASSYQGFKEAFF. This chain links TRBV28 with TRBJ1-1, with D possibly being TRBD1 (6 bases). The length of the CDR3 is 13 residues. V was trimmed by 4 bases and J by 8 bases, leaving 14 bases between them. From germline, CDR1 is MDHEN and CDR2 SYDVKM.

CDR3 in amino acids: CASSLAGGPFYEQYF. The CDR3 DNA reads TGTGCCAGCAGTCTAGCGGGAGGCCCTTTCTACGAGCAGTACTTC. This chain uses TRBV27 with TRBJ2-7; 11 nucleotides align to TRBD2. From germline, CDR1 is MNHEY and CDR2 SMNVEV (reference sequence). The CDR3 spans 15 residues. With V trimmed by 5 bases and J by 3 bases, 6 bases remained unmatched.

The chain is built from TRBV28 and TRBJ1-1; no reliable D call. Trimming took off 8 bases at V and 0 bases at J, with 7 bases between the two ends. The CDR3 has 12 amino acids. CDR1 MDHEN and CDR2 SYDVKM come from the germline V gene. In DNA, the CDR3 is TGTGCCAGCGAAACCCTGAACACTGAAGCTTTCTTT. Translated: CASETLNTEAFF. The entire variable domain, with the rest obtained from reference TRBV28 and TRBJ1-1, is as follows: DVKVTQSSRYLVKRTGEKVFLECVQDMDHENMFWYRQDPGLGLRLIYFSYDVKMKEKGDIPEGYSVSREKKERFSLILESASTNQTSMYLCASETLNTEAFFGQGTRLTVV.

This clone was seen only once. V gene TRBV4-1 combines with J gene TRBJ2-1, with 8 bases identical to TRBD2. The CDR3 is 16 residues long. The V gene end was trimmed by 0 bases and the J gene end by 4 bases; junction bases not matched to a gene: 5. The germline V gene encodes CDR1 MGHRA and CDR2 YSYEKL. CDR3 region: CASSQDLAGGYNEQFF. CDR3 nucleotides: TGCGCCAGCAGCCAAGATCTGGCGGGAGGATACAATGAGCAGTTCTTC.

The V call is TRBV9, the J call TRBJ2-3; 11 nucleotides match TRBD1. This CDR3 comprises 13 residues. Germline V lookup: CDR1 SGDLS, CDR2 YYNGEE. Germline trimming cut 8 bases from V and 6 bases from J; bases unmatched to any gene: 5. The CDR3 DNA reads TGTGCCAGTGGACAGGGGGCAGTCGATACGCAGTATTTT. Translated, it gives CASGQGAVDTQYF.

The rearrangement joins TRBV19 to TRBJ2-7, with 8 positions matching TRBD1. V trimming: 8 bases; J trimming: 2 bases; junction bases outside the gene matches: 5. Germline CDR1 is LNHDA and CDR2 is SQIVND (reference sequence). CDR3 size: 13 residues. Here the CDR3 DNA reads TGTGCCAGTGGGGGACAGGCACCCTACGAGCAGTACTTC. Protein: CASGGQAPYEQYF.

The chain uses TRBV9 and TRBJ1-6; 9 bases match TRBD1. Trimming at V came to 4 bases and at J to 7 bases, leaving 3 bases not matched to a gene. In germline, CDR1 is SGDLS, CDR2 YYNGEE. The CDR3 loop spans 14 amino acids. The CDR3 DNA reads TGTGCCAGCAGCTTCGGACAGGGGAATTCACCCCTCCACTTT. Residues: CASSFGQGNSPLHF.

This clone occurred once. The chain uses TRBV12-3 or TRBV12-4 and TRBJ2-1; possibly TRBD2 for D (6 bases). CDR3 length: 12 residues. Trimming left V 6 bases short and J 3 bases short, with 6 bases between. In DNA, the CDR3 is TGTGCCAGCAGGGACTACTACAATGAGCAGTTCTTC. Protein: CASRDYYNEQFF.

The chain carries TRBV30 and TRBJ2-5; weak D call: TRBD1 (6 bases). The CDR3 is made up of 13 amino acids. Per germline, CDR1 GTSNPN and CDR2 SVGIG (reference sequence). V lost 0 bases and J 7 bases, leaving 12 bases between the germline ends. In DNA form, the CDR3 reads TGTGCCTGGAGTGTACAGGGATACGGGACCCAGTACTTC. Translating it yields CAWSVQGYGTQYF.

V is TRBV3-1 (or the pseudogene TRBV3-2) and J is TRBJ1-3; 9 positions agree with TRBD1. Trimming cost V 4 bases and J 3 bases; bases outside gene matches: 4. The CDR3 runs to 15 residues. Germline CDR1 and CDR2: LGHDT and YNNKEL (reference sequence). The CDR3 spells CASSLYRGLGNTIYF. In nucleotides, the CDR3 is TGTGCCAGCAGCCTTTACAGGGGGCTTGGAAACACCATATATTTT.